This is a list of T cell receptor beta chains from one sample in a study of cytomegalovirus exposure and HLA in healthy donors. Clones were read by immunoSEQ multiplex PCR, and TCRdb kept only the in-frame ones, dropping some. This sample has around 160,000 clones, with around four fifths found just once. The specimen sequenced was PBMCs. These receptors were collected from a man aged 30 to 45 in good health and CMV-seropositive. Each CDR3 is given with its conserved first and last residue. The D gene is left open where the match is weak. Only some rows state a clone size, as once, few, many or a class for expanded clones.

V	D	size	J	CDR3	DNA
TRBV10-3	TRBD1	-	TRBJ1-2	CAISGSGQGSYGYTF	TGTGCCATCAGTGGTTCCGGACAGGGCTCCTATGGCTACACCTTC
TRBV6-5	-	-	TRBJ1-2	CASSSQGLGNYGYTF	TGTGCCAGCAGTTCACAGGGTCTGGGGAACTATGGCTACACCTTC
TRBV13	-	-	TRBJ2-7	CASSLGNRVEYF	TGTGCCAGCAGCTTAGGAAACAGGGTGGAGTACTTC
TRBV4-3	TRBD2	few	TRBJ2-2	CASSQDVPSGGGTGELFF	TGCGCCAGCAGCCAAGATGTACCTAGCGGGGGGGGCACCGGGGAGCTGTTTTTT
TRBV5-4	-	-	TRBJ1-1	CASSLDENEAFF	TGTGCCAGCAGCTTGGATGAGAATGAAGCTTTCTTT
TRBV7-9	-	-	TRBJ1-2	CASSLGNTGYHHGYTF	TGTGCCAGCAGCTTAGGAAATACAGGGTACCATCATGGCTACACCTTC
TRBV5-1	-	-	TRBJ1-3	CASSSTGNSGNTIYF	TGCGCCAGCAGCTCGACAGGAAACTCTGGAAACACCATATATTTT
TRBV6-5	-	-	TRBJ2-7	CASSYTGDSYEQYF	TGTGCCAGCAGTTACACGGGGGATTCCTACGAGCAGTACTTC
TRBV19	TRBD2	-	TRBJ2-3	CASSPRSGGRGDTQYF	TGTGCCAGTAGTCCCCGGAGCGGGGGCCGCGGGGATACGCAGTATTTT
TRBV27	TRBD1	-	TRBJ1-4	CASRPTDRVGKLFF	TGTGCCAGCAGACCCACGGACAGGGTGGGAAAACTGTTTTTT
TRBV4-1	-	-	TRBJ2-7	CASSVSGTDSYEQYF	TGCGCCAGCAGCGTGTCCGGGACTGACTCCTACGAGCAGTACTTC
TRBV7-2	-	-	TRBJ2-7	CASSQDGSSYEQYF	TGTGCCAGCAGCCAGGACGGGAGCTCCTACGAGCAGTACTTC
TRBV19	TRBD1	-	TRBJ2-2	CASSIWTGNTGELFF	TGTGCCAGTAGTATTTGGACAGGGAACACCGGGGAGCTGTTTTTT
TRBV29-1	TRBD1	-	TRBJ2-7	CSVRQGAFEQYF	TGCAGCGTTCGACAGGGGGCGTTTGAGCAGTACTTC
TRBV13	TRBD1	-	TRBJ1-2	CASKSRDRGNYGYTF	TGTGCCAGCAAGTCCCGGGACAGGGGTAACTATGGCTACACCTTC
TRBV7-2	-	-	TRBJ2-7	CASSLEQGAQYF	TGTGCCAGCAGCTTGGAACAGGGTGCGCAGTACTTC
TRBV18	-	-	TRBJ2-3	CASSPPGAPDTQYF	TGTGCCAGCTCACCACCTGGGGCCCCAGATACGCAGTATTTT
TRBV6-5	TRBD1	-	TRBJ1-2	CASSYSEGASYGYTF	TGTGCCAGCAGTTACTCCGAGGGGGCGAGCTATGGCTACACCTTC
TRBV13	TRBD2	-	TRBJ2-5	CASSLVSGEETQYF	TGTGCCAGCAGCTTAGTTAGCGGGGAAGAGACCCAGTACTTC
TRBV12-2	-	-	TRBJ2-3	CASRLLQSTDTQYF	TGTGCAAGTCGCTTATTGCAGAGCACAGATACGCAGTATTTT
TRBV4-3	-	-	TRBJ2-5	CASSQEPRKAGAQETQYF	TGCGCCAGCAGCCAAGAACCGAGAAAAGCAGGGGCCCAGGAGACCCAGTACTTC
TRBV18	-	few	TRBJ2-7	CASSAQGDEQYF	TGTGCCAGCTCAGCACAGGGAGACGAGCAGTACTTC
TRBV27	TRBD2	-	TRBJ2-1	CASREWRGGYNEQFF	TGTGCCAGCAGGGAGTGGCGGGGGGGCTACAATGAGCAGTTCTTC
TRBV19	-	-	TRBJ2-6	CASSSRQGGSGANVLTF	TGTGCCAGTAGTAGCCGACAGGGAGGTTCTGGGGCCAACGTCCTGACTTTC
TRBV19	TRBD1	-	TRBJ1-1	CASSDRGGDTEAFF	TGTGCCAGTAGTGACAGGGGGGGTGACACTGAAGCTTTCTTT
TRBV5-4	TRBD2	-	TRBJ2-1	CASSWTSGGNNEQFF	TGTGCCAGCAGCTGGACTAGCGGGGGTAACAATGAGCAGTTCTTC
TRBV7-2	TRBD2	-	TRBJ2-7	CASSLTSSYSYEQYF	TGTGCCAGCAGCTTGACTAGCTCTTACTCCTACGAGCAGTACTTC
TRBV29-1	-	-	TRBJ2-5	CSARLQGTRQGTQYF	TGCAGCGCCAGACTACAGGGTACGCGGCAGGGGACCCAGTACTTC
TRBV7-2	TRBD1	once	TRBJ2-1	CASSLRGQGAFSYNEQFF	TGTGCCAGCAGCTTGCGGGGACAGGGGGCTTTCTCCTACAATGAGCAGTTCTTC
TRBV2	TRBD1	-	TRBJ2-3	CASRLGQGPVDTQYF	TGTGCCAGCAGGCTGGGACAGGGCCCCGTGGATACGCAGTATTTT
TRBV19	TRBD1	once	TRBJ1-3	CASSMDSGTGEGNTIYF	TGTGCCAGTAGTATGGACTCCGGGACAGGGGAGGGAAACACCATATATTTT
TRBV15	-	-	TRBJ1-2	CATSKEFPSSYGYTF	TGTGCCACCAGCAAAGAATTCCCTAGCAGCTATGGCTACACCTTC
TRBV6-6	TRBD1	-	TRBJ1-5	CASSQTGDQPQHF	TGTGCCAGCAGTCAGACAGGGGATCAGCCCCAGCATTTT
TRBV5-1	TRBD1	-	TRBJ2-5	CASSYEDWTGRKETQYF	TGCGCCAGCAGCTACGAAGACTGGACAGGCCGGAAGGAGACCCAGTACTTC
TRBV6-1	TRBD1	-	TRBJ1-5	CASRGTGSNQPQHF	TGTGCCAGCAGGGGGACAGGTAGCAATCAGCCCCAGCATTTT
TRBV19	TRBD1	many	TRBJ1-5	CASSFATGGSNQPQHF	TGTGCCAGTAGTTTTGCGACAGGGGGAAGCAATCAGCCCCAGCATTTT
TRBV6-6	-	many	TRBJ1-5	CASRPRGGTDQPQHF	TGTGCCAGCAGGCCCCGCGGGGGCACGGATCAGCCCCAGCATTTT
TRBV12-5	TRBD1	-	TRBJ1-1	CASGVTGPVTEAFF	TGTGCTAGTGGCGTGACAGGGCCTGTCACTGAAGCTTTCTTT
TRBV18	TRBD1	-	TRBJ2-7	CASSPGQGSYEQYF	TGTGCCAGCTCACCGGGACAGGGGTCGTACGAGCAGTACTTC
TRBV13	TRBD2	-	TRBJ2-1	CASGVAGLSSYNEQFF	TGTGCCAGCGGGGTAGCGGGGTTGAGCTCCTACAATGAGCAGTTCTTC
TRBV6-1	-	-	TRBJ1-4	CASSPTVVNEKLFF	TGTGCCAGCAGTCCGACAGTTGTAAATGAAAAACTGTTTTTT